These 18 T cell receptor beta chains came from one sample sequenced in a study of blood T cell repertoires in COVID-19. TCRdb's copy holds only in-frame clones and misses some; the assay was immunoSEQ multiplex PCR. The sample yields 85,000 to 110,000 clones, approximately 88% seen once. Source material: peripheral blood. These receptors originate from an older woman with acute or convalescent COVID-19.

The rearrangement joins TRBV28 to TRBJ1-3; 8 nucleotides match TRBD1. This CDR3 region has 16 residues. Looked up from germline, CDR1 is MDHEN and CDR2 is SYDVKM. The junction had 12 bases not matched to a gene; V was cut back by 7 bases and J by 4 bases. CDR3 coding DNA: TGTGCCAGCAAAAACGACAGGGGATTATACGGAAACACCATATATTTT. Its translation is CASKNDRGLYGNTIYF.

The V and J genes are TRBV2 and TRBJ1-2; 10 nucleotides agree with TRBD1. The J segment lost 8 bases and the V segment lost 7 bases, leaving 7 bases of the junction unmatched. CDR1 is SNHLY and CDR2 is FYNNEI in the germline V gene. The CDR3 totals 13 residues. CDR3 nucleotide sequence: TGTGCCAGCATGCCGACAGGGGGCAAAGGCTACACCTTC. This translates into CASMPTGGKGYTF. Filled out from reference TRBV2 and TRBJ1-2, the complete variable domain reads EPEVTQTPSHQVTQMGQEVILRCVPISNHLYFYWYRQILGQKVEFLVSFYNNEISEKSEIFDDQFSVERPDGSNFTLKIRSTKLEDSAMYFCASMPTGGKGYTFGSGTRLTVV.

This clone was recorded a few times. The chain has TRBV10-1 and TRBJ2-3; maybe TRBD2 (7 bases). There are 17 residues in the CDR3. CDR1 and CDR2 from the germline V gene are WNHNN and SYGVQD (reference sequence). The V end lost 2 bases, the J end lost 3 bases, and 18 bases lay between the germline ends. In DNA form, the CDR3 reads TGCGCCAGCAGTGAGCGGTTCCCAGGGGAGGGTACAGATACGCAGTATTTT. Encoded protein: CASSERFPGEGTDTQYF.

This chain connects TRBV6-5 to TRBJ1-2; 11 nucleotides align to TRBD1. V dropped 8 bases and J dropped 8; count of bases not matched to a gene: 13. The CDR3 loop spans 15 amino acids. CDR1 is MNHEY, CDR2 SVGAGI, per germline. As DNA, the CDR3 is TGTGCCAGCTCCCTCGGACAGGGGGCATCAGGCGGCTACACCTTC. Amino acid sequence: CASSLGQGASGGYTF.

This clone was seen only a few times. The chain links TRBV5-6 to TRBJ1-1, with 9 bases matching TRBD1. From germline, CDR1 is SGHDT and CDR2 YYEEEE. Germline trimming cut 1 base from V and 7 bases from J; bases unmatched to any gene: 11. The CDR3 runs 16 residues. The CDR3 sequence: CASSLRRDRELGEAFF. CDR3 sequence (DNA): TGTGCCAGCAGCTTGCGTCGGGACAGGGAACTCGGTGAAGCTTTCTTT.

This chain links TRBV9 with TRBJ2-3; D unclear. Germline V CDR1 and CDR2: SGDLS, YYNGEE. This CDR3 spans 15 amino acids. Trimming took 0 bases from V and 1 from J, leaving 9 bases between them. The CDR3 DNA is TGTGCCAGCAGCGTAGAACAGTTCGGCACAGATACGCAGTATTTT. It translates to CASSVEQFGTDTQYF.

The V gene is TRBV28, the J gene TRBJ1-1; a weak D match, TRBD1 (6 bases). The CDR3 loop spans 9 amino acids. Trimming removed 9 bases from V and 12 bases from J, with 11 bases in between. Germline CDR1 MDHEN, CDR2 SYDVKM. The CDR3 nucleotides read TGTGCCAGTGGACAGAAGTCTTTCTTT. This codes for CASGQKSFF.

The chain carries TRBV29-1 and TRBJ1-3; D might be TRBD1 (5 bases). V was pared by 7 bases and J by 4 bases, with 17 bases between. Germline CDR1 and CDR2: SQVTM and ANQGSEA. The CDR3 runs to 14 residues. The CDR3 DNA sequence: TGCAGCGCACGGACTCCGCGGGGCGGAAACACCATATATTTT. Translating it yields CSARTPRGGNTIYF. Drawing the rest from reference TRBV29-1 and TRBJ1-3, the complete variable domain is SAVISQKPSRDICQRGTSLTIQCQVDSQVTMMFWYRQQPGQSLTLIATANQGSEATYESGFVIDKFPISRPNLTFSTLTVSNMSPEDSSIYLCSARTPRGGNTIYFGEGSWLTVV.

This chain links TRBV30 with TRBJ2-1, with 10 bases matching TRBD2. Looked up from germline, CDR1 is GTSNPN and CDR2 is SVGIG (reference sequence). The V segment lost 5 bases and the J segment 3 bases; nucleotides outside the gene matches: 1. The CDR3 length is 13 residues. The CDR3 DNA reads TGTGCCTGGGGACTAGCGGACTACAATGAGCAGTTCTTC. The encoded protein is CAWGLADYNEQFF.

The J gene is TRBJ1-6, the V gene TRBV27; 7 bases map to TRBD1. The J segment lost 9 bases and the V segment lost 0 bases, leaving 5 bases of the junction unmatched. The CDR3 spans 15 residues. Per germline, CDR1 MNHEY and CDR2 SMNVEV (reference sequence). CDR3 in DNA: TGTGCCAGCAGTTTATCAGTCAGGGGGAGTTCACCCCTCCACTTT. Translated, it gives CASSLSVRGSSPLHF.

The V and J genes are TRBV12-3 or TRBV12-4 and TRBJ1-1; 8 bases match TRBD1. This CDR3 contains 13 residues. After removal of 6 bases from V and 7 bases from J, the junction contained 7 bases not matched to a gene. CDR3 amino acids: CASRRTGFDEAFF. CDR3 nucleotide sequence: TGTGCCAGCAGGCGGACAGGGTTTGATGAAGCTTTCTTT.

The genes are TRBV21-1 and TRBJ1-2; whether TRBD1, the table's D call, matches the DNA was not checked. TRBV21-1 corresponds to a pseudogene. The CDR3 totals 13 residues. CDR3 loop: CASSIDRNYGYTF. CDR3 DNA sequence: TGTGCCAGCAGCATCGACAGGAACTATGGCTACACCTTC.

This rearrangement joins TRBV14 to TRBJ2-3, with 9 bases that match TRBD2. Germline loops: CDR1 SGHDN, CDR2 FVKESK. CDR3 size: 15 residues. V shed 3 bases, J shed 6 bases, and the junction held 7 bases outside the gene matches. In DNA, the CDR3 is TGTGCCAGCAGCCATTTCAGCGGGAGGCAGGATACGCAGTATTTT. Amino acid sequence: CASSHFSGRQDTQYF.

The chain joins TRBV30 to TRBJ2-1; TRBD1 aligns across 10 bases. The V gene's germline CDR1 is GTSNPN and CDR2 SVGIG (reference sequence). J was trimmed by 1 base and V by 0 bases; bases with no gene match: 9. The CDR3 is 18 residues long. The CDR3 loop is CAWSVRRGQGMSYNEQFF. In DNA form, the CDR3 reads TGTGCCTGGAGTGTACGAAGGGGACAGGGGATGTCCTACAATGAGCAGTTCTTC.

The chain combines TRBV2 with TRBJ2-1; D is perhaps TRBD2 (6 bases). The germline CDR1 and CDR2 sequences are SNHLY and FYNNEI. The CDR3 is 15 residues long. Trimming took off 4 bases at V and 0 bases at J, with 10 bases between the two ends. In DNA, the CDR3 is TGTGCCAGCAGTGGGAGGGAGGCCTCCTACAATGAGCAGTTCTTC. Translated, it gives CASSGREASYNEQFF.

CDR3 nucleotide sequence: TGTGCTAGTGGTTTGACAGGATTTGGCTACACCTTC. Translating it yields CASGLTGFGYTF. V gene TRBV12-5 combines with J gene TRBJ1-2; possibly TRBD1 for D (5 bases). Germline V gene data show CDR1 as LGHNT and CDR2 as FRNRAP. There are 12 residues in the CDR3. V lost 2 bases and J 7 bases, leaving 8 bases between the germline ends. The full variable domain, rest sourced from reference TRBV12-5 and TRBJ1-2, is DARVTQTPRHKVTEMGQEVTMRCQPILGHNTVFWYRQTMMQGLELLAYFRNRAPLDDSGMPKDRFSAEMPDATLATLKIQPSEPRDSAVYFCASGLTGFGYTFGSGTRLTVV.

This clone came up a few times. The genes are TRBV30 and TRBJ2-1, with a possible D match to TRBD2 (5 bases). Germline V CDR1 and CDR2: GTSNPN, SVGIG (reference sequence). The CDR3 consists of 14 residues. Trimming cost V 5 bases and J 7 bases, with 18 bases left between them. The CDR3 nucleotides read TGTGCCTGGGGAACTAGAGACCATTTTAATGAGCAGTTCTTC. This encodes CAWGTRDHFNEQFF.

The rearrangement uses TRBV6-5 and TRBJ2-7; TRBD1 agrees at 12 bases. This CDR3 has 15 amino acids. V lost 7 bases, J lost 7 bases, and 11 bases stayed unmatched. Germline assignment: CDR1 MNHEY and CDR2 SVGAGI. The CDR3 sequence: CASTSTGQGAREQYF. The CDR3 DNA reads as TGTGCCAGCACTTCAACGGGACAGGGGGCGCGAGAGCAGTACTTC.